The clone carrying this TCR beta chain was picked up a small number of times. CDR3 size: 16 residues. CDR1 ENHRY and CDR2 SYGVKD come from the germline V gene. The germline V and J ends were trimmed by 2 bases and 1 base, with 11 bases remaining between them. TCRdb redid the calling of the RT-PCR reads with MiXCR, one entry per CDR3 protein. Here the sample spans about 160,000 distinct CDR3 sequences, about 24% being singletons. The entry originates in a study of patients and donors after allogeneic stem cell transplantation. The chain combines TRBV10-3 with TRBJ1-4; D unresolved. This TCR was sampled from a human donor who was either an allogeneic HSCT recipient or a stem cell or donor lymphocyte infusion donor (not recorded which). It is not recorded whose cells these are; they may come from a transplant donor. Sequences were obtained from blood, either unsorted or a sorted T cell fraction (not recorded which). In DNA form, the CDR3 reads TGTGCCATCAGTGAGGAATGGCCAGGAACTAATGAAAAACTGTTTTTT. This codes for CAISEEWPGTNEKLFF.